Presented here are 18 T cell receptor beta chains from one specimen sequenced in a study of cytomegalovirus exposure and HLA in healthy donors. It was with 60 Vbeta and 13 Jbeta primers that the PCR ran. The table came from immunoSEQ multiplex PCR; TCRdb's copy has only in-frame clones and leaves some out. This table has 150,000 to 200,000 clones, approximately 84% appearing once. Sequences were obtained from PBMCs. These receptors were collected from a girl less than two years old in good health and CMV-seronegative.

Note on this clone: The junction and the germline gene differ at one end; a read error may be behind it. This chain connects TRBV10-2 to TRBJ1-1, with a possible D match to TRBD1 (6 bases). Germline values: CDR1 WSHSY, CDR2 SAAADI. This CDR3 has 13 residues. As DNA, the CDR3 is TGCGCCAGCAGAAACAGGGTGAAGACTGAAGCTTTCTTT. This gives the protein CASRNRVKTEAFF.

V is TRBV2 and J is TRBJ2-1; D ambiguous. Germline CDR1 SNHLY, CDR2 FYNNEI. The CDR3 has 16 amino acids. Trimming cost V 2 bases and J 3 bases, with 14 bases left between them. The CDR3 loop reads CASSESRTSLYNEQFF. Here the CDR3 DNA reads TGTGCCAGCAGTGAAAGTCGCACTTCCCTCTACAATGAGCAGTTCTTC.

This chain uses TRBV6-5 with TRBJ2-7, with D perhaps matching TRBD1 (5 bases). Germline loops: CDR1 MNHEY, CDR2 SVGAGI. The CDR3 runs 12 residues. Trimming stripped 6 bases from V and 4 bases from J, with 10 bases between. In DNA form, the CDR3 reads TGTGCCAGCAGCGGCAGGGCGTACGAGCAGTACTTC. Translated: CASSGRAYEQYF.

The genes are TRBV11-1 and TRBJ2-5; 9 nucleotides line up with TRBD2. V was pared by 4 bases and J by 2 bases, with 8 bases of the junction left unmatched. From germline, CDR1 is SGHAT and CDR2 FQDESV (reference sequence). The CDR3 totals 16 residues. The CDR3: CASSWGTSRSQETQYF. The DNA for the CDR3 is TGTGCCAGCAGCTGGGGGACTAGCAGGTCTCAAGAGACCCAGTACTTC.

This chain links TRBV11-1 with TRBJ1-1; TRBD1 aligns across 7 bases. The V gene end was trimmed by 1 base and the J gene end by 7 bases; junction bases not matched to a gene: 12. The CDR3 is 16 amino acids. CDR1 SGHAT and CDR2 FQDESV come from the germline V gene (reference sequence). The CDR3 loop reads CASSLGFGTAANEAFF. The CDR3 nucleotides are TGTGCCAGCAGCTTAGGATTTGGGACAGCGGCAAATGAAGCTTTCTTT.

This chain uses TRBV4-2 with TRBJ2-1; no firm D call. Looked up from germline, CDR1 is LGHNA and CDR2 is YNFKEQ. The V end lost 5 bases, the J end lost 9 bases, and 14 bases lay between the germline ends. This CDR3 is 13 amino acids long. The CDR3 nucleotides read TGTGCCAGCAGCTCCCCGTCGGTCGGTGAGCAGTTCTTC. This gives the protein CASSSPSVGEQFF.

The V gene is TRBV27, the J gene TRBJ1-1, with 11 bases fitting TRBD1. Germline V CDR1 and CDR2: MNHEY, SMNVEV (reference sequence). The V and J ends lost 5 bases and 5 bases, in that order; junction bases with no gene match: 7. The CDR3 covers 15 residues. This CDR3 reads CASSKWTGGATEAFF. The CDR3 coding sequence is TGTGCCAGCAGTAAATGGACAGGGGGCGCGACTGAAGCTTTCTTT.

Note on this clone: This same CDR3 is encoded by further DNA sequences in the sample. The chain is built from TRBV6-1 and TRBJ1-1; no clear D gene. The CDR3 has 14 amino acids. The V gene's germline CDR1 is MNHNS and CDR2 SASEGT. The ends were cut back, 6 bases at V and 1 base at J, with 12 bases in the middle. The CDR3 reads CASRPDTTNTEAFF. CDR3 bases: TGTGCCAGCAGACCAGACACCACGAACACTGAAGCTTTCTTT.

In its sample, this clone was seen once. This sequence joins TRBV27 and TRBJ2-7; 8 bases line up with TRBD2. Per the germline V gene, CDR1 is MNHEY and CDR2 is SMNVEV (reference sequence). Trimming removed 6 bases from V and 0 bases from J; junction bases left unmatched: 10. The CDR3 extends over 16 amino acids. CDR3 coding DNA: TGTGCCAGCAGGATAACTAGCGGATTCAGCTCCTACGAGCAGTACTTC. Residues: CASRITSGFSSYEQYF.

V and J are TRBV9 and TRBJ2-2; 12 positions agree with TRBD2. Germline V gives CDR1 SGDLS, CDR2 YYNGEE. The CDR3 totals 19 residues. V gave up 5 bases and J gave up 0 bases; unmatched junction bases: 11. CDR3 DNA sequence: TGTGCCAGCAGTCCACGAGCGACTAGCGGGAGCCCGAACACCGGGGAGCTGTTTTTT. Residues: CASSPRATSGSPNTGELFF.

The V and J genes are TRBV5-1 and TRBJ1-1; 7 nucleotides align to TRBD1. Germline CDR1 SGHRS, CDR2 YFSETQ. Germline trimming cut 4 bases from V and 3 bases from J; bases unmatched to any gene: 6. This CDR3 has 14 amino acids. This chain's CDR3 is CASSPDRPDTEAFF. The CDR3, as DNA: TGCGCCAGCAGCCCGGACAGGCCCGACACTGAAGCTTTCTTT.

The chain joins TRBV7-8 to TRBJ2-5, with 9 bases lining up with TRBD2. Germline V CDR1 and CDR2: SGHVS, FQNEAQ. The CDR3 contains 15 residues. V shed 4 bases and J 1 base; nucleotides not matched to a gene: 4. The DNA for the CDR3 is TGTGCCAGCAGCTGGCGGGGGGGCCCCCAAGAGACCCAGTACTTC. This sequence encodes CASSWRGGPQETQYF.

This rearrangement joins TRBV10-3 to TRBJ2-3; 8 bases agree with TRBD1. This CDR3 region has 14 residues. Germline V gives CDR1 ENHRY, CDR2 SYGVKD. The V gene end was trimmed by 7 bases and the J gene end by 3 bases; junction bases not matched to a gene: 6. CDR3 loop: CAINKQGVTDTQYF. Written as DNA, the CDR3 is TGTGCCATCAATAAACAGGGGGTAACAGATACGCAGTATTTT.

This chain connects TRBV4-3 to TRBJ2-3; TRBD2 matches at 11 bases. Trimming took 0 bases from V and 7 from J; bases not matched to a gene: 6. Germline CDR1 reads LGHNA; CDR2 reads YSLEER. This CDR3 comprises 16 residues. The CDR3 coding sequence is TGCGCCAGCAGCCAAGAACTAGCGGGAGCCAGTTATACGCAGTATTTT. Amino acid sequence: CASSQELAGASYTQYF.

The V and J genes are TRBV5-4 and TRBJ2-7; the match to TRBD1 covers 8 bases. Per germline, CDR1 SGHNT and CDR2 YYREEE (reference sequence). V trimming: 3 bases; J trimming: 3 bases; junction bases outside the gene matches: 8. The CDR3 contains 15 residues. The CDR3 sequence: CASSSARQGIYEQYF. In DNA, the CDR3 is TGTGCCAGCAGCTCCGCCCGACAGGGGATCTACGAGCAGTACTTC. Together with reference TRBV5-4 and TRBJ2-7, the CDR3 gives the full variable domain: ETGVTQSPTHLIKTRGQQVTLRCSSQSGHNTVSWYQQALGQGPQFIFQYYREEENGRGNFPPRFSGLQFPNYSSELNVNALELDDSALYLCASSSARQGIYEQYFGPGTRLTVT.

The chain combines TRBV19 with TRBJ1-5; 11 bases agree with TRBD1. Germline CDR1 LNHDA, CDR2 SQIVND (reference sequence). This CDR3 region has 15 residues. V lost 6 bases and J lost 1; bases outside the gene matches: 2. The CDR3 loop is CASRWDRGSNQPQHF. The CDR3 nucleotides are TGTGCCAGTAGGTGGGACAGGGGGAGCAATCAGCCCCAGCATTTT.

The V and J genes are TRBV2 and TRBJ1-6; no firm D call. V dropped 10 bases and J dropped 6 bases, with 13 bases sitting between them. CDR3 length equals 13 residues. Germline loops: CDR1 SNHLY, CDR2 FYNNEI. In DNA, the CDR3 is TGTGCCACCAGAATACTATTTAATTCACCCCTCCACTTT. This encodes CATRILFNSPLHF.

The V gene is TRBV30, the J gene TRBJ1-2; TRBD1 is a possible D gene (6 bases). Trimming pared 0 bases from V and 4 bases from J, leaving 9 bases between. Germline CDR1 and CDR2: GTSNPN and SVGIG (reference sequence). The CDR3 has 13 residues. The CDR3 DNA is TGTGCCTGGAGTGTCGGACAGAGCTATGGCTACACCTTC. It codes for CAWSVGQSYGYTF.